This is a list of T cell receptor beta chains from one sample in a study of early T cells in non-severe SARS-CoV-2 infection. MiXCR, applied by TCRdb to the 5' RACE reads, yields one record per CDR3 protein. The sample lists approximately 64,000 distinct CDR3 sequences, around 4.6% occurring once. The sequencing sample was made of whole blood. These receptors came from an adult who was a healthcare worker with PCR-confirmed SARS-CoV-2 infection or an uninfected control (not recorded which). Both conserved end residues are part of each CDR3. Each record gives: J gene, V gene, clone size, CDR3 protein. The listing skips clone size in some rows; elsewhere it reads once, few, many or a size class.

>TRBJ1-2|TRBV11-3|many
CASSSCPMPNYGYTF
>TRBJ1-1|TRBV6-5|many
CASSYGGALKRTEAFF
>TRBJ2-3|TRBV24-1|NA
CATSDFGNTQYF
>TRBJ2-3|TRBV6-6|many
CASSPRSARSTDTQYF
>TRBJ1-2|TRBV20-1|many
CSAREPGRINYGYTF
>TRBJ2-4|TRBV5-5|many
CASSFNTKNIQYF
>TRBJ2-1|TRBV4-1|many
CASSHQQAEQFF
>TRBJ2-1|TRBV18|NA
CASSPPAGGDEQFF
>TRBJ2-3|TRBV7-3|few
CASSHFATQYF
>TRBJ2-4|TRBV20-1|NA
CSATLAEAKNIQYF
>TRBJ1-5|TRBV2|few
CASTEGYNQPQHF
>TRBJ2-7|TRBV4-3|few
CASSQDFGGTAYEQYF
>TRBJ1-1|TRBV7-3|many
CASRQTVNTEAFF
>TRBJ2-2|TRBV5-1|many
CASSEMNTGELFF
>TRBJ2-2|TRBV20-1|few
CSANPRDTGELFF
>TRBJ2-1|TRBV27|NA
CASSLYRRGDEQFF
>TRBJ2-1|TRBV5-1|few
CASSLVTLPPNEQFF
>TRBJ2-3|TRBV7-9|many
CASSFPRTDTQYF